The clone carrying this T cell receptor beta chain was counted many times. The data are from a study of regulatory T cells in long-lasting Graves disease. Indicated time point: persistent/refractory GD, antithyroid drugs over 5 years with positive TRAb. The TCR library was prepared using RNA isolated from PBMCs. The CDR3 runs 12 residues. Trimming removed 5 bases from V and 10 bases from J, with 14 bases in between. According to the study, TCR beta libraries were built with iRepertoire HTBI primers and CDR3-region Arm-PCR. TCRdb re-analysed the multiplex PCR reads in MiXCR, keeping a single row per CDR3 protein. The sample has under 450,000 distinct CDR3 sequences, 23% seen once.

The receptor was derived from a woman between 40 and 50 years old with Graves disease. The rearrangement joins TRBV12-3 or TRBV12-4 to TRBJ1-1; maybe TRBD1 (6 bases). Here the sequenced sample was peripheral blood mononuclear cells (PBMCs), taken when the disease was refractory, from a patient treated with antithyroid drugs. CDR3 DNA sequence: TGTGCCAGCAGTATCCGTGTAGGGGGAGCTTTCTTT. Protein product: CASSIRVGGAFF.